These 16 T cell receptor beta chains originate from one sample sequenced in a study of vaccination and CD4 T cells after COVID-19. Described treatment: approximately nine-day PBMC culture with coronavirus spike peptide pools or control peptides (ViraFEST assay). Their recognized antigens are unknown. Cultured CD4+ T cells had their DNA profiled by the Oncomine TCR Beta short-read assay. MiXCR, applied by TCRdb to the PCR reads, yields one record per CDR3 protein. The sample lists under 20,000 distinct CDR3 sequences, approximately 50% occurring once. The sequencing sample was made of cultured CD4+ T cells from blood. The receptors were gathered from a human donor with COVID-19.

The CDR3 loop is CASSQTLDRDEAFF. The CDR3 DNA reads TGCGCCAGCAGCCAAACCCTGGACAGGGATGAAGCTTTCTTT. This sequence joins TRBV4-1 and TRBJ1-1; 8 nucleotides line up with TRBD1. CDR1 is MGHRA, CDR2 YSYEKL, per germline. Losses at the gene ends were 2 bases for V and 7 bases for J; bases not matched to a gene: 6. This CDR3 is 14 amino acids long.

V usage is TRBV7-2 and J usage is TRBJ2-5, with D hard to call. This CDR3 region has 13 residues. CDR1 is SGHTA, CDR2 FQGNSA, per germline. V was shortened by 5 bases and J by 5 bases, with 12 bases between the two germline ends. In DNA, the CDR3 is TGTGCCAGCAGCCCACAACCTCCCGAGACCCAGTACTTC. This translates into CASSPQPPETQYF.

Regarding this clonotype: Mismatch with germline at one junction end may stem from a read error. Here the CDR3 reads CAASRELRVNTGELFF. Written as DNA, the CDR3 is TGTGCCGCCAGCAGAGAGTTGCGGGTGAACACCGGGGAGCTGTTTTTT. This chain connects TRBV15 to TRBJ2-2; D possibly corresponds to TRBD2 (5 bases). CDR3 size: 16 residues. Per the germline V gene, CDR1 is LNHNV and CDR2 is YYDKDF (reference sequence).

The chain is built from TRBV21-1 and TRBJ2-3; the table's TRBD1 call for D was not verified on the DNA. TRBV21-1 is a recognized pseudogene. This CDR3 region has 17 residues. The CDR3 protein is CASSKFPPKLFQGAWYF. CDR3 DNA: TGTGCCAGCAGCAAATTCCCTCCTAAATTATTCCAGGGGGCATGGTATTTT.

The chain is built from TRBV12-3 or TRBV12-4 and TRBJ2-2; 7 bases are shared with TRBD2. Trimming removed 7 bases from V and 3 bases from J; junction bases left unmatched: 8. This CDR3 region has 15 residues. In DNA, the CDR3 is TGTGCCAGCACCCGGGGAGGGGCCGACACCGGGGAGCTGTTTTTT. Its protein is CASTRGGADTGELFF.

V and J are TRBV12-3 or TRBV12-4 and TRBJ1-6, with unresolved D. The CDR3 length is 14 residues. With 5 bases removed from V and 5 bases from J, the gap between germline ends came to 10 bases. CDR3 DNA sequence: TGTGCCAGCAGTGGACGGACTCATAATTCACCCCTCCACTTT. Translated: CASSGRTHNSPLHF.

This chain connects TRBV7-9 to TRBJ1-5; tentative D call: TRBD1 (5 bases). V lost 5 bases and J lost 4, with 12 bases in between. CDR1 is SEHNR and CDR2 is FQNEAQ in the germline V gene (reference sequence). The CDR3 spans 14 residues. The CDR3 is CASSRDSVNQPQHF. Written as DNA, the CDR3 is TGTGCCAGCAGCCGCGACAGCGTAAATCAGCCCCAGCATTTT.

CDR3 protein: CASSQGLAGSDTQYF. CDR3 nucleotide sequence: TGTGCCAGCTCACAGGGACTAGCGGGGTCAGATACGCAGTATTTT. The genes are TRBV18 and TRBJ2-3; 13 bases fit TRBD2. CDR3 length equals 15 residues. Germline assignment: CDR1 KGHSH and CDR2 LQKENI. J lost 4 bases, V lost 4 bases, and 2 bases had no gene match.

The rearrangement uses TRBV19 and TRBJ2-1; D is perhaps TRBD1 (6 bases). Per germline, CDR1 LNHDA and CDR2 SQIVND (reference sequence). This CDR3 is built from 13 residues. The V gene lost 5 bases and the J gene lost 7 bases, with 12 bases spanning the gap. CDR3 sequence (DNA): TGTGCCAGTAGTCCTCTTAGGGGGAATGAGCAGTTCTTC. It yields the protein CASSPLRGNEQFF. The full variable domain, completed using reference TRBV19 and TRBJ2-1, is DGGITQSPKYLFRKEGQNVTLSCEQNLNHDAMYWYRQDPGQGLRLIYYSQIVNDFQKGDIAEGYSVSREKKESFPLTVTSAQKNPTAFYLCASSPLRGNEQFFGPGTRLTVL.

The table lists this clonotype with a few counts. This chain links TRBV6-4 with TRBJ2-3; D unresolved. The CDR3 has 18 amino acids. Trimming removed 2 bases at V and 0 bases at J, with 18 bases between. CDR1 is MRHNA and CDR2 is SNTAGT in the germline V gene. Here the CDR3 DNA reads TGTGCCAGCAGTGACCCCAATCGAAATGTGTCGAGCACAGATACGCAGTATTTT. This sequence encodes CASSDPNRNVSSTDTQYF.

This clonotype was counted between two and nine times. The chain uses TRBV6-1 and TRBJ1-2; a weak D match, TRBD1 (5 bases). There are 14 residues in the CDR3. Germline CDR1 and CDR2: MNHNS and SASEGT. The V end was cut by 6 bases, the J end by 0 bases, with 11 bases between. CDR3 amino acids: CASRRDGANYGYTF. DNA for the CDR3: TGTGCCAGCAGAAGGGACGGCGCTAACTATGGCTACACCTTC.

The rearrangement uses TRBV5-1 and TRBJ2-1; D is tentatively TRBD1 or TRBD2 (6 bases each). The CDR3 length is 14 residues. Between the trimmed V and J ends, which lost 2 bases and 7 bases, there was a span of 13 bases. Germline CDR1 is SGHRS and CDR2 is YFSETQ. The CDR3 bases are TGCGCCAGCAGCTTACCGGGGGCGGCGAATGAGCAGTTCTTC. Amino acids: CASSLPGAANEQFF.

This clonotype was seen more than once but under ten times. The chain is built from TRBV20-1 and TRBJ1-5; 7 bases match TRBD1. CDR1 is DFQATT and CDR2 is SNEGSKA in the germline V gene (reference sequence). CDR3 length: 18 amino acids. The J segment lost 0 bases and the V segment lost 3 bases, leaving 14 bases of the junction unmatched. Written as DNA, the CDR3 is TGCAGTGCTAGCCCTGGGGAACAGGGGTGGGGTAGCAATCAGCCCCAGCATTTT. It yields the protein CSASPGEQGWGSNQPQHF.

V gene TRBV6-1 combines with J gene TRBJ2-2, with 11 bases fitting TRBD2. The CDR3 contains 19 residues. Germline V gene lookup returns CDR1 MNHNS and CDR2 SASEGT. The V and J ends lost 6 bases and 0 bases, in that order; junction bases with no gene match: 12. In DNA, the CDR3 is TGTGCCAGCAGCGGCCGTGATTTTAGCGGGGGGGCGAACACCGGGGAGCTGTTTTTT. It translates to CASSGRDFSGGANTGELFF.

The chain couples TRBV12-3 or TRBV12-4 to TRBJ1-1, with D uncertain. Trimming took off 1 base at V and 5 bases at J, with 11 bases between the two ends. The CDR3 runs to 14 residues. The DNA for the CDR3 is TGTGCCAGCAGTTTAGGGGTCTCTGGAACTGAAGCTTTCTTT. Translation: CASSLGVSGTEAFF.

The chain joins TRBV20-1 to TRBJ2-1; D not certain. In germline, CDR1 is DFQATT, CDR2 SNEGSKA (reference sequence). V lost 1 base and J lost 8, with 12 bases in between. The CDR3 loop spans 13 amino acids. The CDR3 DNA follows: TGCAGTGCTAGAGTCGCTACGGGCGATGAGCAGTTCTTC. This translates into CSARVATGDEQFF.